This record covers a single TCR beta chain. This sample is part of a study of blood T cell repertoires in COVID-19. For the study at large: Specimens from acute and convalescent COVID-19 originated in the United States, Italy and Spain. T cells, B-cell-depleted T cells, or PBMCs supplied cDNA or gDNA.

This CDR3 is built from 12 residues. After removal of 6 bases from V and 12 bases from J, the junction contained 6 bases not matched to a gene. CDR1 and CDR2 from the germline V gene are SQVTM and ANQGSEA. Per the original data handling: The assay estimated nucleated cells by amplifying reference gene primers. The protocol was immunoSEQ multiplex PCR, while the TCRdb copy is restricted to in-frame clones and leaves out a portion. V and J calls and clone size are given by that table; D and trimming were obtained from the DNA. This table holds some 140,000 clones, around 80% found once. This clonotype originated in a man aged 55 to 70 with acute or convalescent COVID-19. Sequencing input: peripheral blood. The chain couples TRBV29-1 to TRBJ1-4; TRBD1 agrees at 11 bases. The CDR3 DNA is TGCAGCGTGGCCCGGGACAGGGGGGAACTGTTTTTT. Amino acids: CSVARDRGELFF.